This is a list of T cell receptor beta chains from one sample in a study of memory CD4+ T cells and cytomegalovirus serostatus. Clones were sequenced by immunoSEQ multiplex PCR, and TCRdb holds only the in-frame ones, with some missing. The sample has 35,000 to 50,000 clones; over 70% are singletons. Sample: memory CD4+ T cells from blood. The source is an adult in good health and CMV-seronegative. CDR3s include the opening cysteine and the closing phenylalanine or tryptophan. Fields, in order: clone size, D gene, CDR3 length, V gene, J gene, CDR3 protein, CDR3 DNA. A D gene is named only where the DNA matches it firmly. Part of the rows lack a size; the others show once, few, many or a class for expanded clones.

clone size: -; D gene: -; CDR3 length: 17; V gene: TRBV7-3; J gene: TRBJ2-1; CDR3 protein: CASSSKFRTTSYNEQFF; CDR3 DNA: TGTGCCAGCAGCTCGAAATTCCGGACCACCTCCTACAATGAGCAGTTCTTC
clone size: -; D gene: -; CDR3 length: 15; V gene: TRBV7-9; J gene: TRBJ2-4; CDR3 protein: CASSPGQTAKNIQYF; CDR3 DNA: TGTGCCAGCAGCCCCGGCCAAACAGCCAAAAACATTCAGTACTTC
clone size: -; D gene: TRBD1; CDR3 length: 17; V gene: TRBV7-4; J gene: TRBJ1-3; CDR3 protein: CASSFYRDRDSGNTIYF; CDR3 DNA: TGTGCCAGCAGCTTTTACCGGGACAGGGATTCTGGAAACACCATATATTTT
clone size: once; D gene: -; CDR3 length: 14; V gene: TRBV6-1; J gene: TRBJ1-2; CDR3 protein: CASSENFQRQGYTF; CDR3 DNA: TGTGCCAGCAGTGAAAATTTCCAGCGCCAGGGCTACACCTTC
clone size: -; D gene: -; CDR3 length: 14; V gene: TRBV29-1; J gene: TRBJ1-5; CDR3 protein: CSALYSGPNQPQHF; CDR3 DNA: TGCAGCGCCTTATATTCGGGTCCAAATCAGCCCCAGCATTTT
clone size: -; D gene: -; CDR3 length: 13; V gene: TRBV11-1; J gene: TRBJ1-2; CDR3 protein: CASSFDSYYGYTF; CDR3 DNA: TGTGCCAGCAGCTTTGACAGCTACTATGGCTACACCTTC
clone size: few; D gene: TRBD2; CDR3 length: 13; V gene: TRBV2; J gene: TRBJ2-1; CDR3 protein: CARGTSGGSEQFF; CDR3 DNA: TGTGCCAGGGGGACTAGCGGGGGGAGTGAGCAGTTCTTC
clone size: -; D gene: TRBD1; CDR3 length: 14; V gene: TRBV6-5; J gene: TRBJ2-2; CDR3 protein: CGSRGQGETGELFF; CDR3 DNA: TGTGGGAGCCGGGGACAGGGGGAAACCGGGGAGCTGTTTTTT
clone size: -; D gene: -; CDR3 length: 15; V gene: TRBV9; J gene: TRBJ1-2; CDR3 protein: CASSVGPGTTYGYTF; CDR3 DNA: TGTGCCAGCAGCGTAGGCCCAGGGACGACCTATGGCTACACCTTC
clone size: -; D gene: -; CDR3 length: 13; V gene: TRBV6-5; J gene: TRBJ1-1; CDR3 protein: CASRKQGSPEAFF; CDR3 DNA: TGTGCCAGCAGGAAACAGGGATCCCCTGAAGCTTTCTTT
clone size: -; D gene: TRBD1; CDR3 length: 14; V gene: TRBV7-9; J gene: TRBJ1-4; CDR3 protein: CASTLTGGGEKLFF; CDR3 DNA: TGTGCCAGCACCCTGACAGGGGGGGGTGAAAAACTGTTTTTT
clone size: -; D gene: -; CDR3 length: 14; V gene: TRBV19; J gene: TRBJ1-1; CDR3 protein: CATQYRDGVPEAFF; CDR3 DNA: TGTGCCACCCAATACCGGGACGGAGTACCTGAAGCTTTCTTT
clone size: few; D gene: TRBD2; CDR3 length: 13; V gene: TRBV7-8; J gene: TRBJ2-5; CDR3 protein: CASSSGTKETQYF; CDR3 DNA: TGTGCCAGCAGCTCCGGGACTAAAGAGACCCAGTACTTC
clone size: -; D gene: -; CDR3 length: 14; V gene: TRBV5-8; J gene: TRBJ1-4; CDR3 protein: CASSLQGFNEKLFF; CDR3 DNA: TGTGCCAGCAGCTTGCAGGGTTTTAATGAAAAACTGTTTTTT
clone size: -; D gene: TRBD1; CDR3 length: 15; V gene: TRBV6-1; J gene: TRBJ1-6; CDR3 protein: CASSEASGGNSPLHF; CDR3 DNA: TGTGCCAGCAGTGAAGCGTCAGGGGGCAATTCACCCCTCCACTTT
clone size: -; D gene: TRBD1; CDR3 length: 14; V gene: TRBV19; J gene: TRBJ1-2; CDR3 protein: CVSTWTGGHYGYTF; CDR3 DNA: TGTGTCAGTACTTGGACAGGGGGACACTATGGCTACACCTTC
clone size: -; D gene: -; CDR3 length: 12; V gene: TRBV6-1; J gene: TRBJ2-7; CDR3 protein: CASREGQYEQYF; CDR3 DNA: TGTGCCAGCAGGGAGGGGCAATACGAGCAGTACTTC
clone size: -; D gene: -; CDR3 length: 17; V gene: TRBV18; J gene: TRBJ1-2; CDR3 protein: CASSPGVHGRSSNGYTF; CDR3 DNA: TGTGCCAGCTCACCAGGGGTCCATGGCAGGTCGTCGAATGGCTACACCTTC
clone size: few; D gene: TRBD1; CDR3 length: 17; V gene: TRBV5-1; J gene: TRBJ1-2; CDR3 protein: CASSLFGTGNLFYGYTF; CDR3 DNA: TGCGCCAGCAGCTTGTTCGGGACAGGAAACTTATTCTATGGCTACACCTTC
clone size: -; D gene: -; CDR3 length: 16; V gene: TRBV6-5; J gene: TRBJ1-1; CDR3 protein: CASSYSLATGGTEAFF; CDR3 DNA: TGTGCCAGCAGTTACTCTTTGGCGACCGGAGGCACTGAAGCTTTCTTT
clone size: -; D gene: TRBD2; CDR3 length: 19; V gene: TRBV4-2; J gene: TRBJ2-3; CDR3 protein: CASSQGTSGGAGSTDTQYF; CDR3 DNA: TGTGCCAGCAGCCAAGGGACTAGCGGGGGGGCCGGGAGCACAGATACGCAGTATTTT
clone size: -; D gene: -; CDR3 length: 19; V gene: TRBV27; J gene: TRBJ1-5; CDR3 protein: CASSLKGRQGPRSNQPQHF; CDR3 DNA: TGTGCCAGCAGTTTAAAGGGCCGCCAGGGACCTAGAAGCAATCAGCCCCAGCATTTT
clone size: -; D gene: TRBD1; CDR3 length: 13; V gene: TRBV6-5; J gene: TRBJ2-1; CDR3 protein: CASSGQGAREQFF; CDR3 DNA: TGTGCCAGCAGTGGACAGGGGGCAAGGGAGCAGTTCTTC
clone size: -; D gene: -; CDR3 length: 16; V gene: TRBV6-5; J gene: TRBJ1-1; CDR3 protein: CASSYSLRDTQSGAFF; CDR3 DNA: TGTGCCAGCAGTTACTCGCTCCGGGACACCCAAAGTGGAGCTTTCTTT
clone size: -; D gene: TRBD1; CDR3 length: 17; V gene: TRBV23-1; J gene: TRBJ2-1; CDR3 protein: CASSPPIATGGNDEQFF; CDR3 DNA: TGCGCCAGCAGCCCCCCAATAGCGACAGGGGGTAACGATGAGCAGTTCTTC
clone size: -; D gene: TRBD1; CDR3 length: 15; V gene: TRBV5-6; J gene: TRBJ1-2; CDR3 protein: CASSWRTGPDDGYTF; CDR3 DNA: TGTGCCAGCAGCTGGAGGACAGGCCCAGACGATGGCTACACCTTC
clone size: once; D gene: TRBD1; CDR3 length: 16; V gene: TRBV9; J gene: TRBJ1-5; CDR3 protein: CASSVGDSGPNQPQHF; CDR3 DNA: TGTGCCAGCAGCGTAGGGGACAGTGGCCCCAATCAGCCCCAGCATTTT
clone size: -; D gene: -; CDR3 length: 20; V gene: TRBV10-2; J gene: TRBJ1-2; CDR3 protein: CASSEVGWRGTTSINYGYTF; CDR3 DNA: TGCGCCAGCAGTGAGGTCGGCTGGAGGGGGACTACCAGCATTAACTATGGCTACACCTTC
clone size: once; D gene: -; CDR3 length: 14; V gene: TRBV6-6; J gene: TRBJ2-6; CDR3 protein: CASSYNSGANVLTF; CDR3 DNA: TGTGCCAGCAGCTACAACTCTGGGGCCAACGTCCTGACTTTC
clone size: -; D gene: -; CDR3 length: 14; V gene: TRBV9; J gene: TRBJ2-7; CDR3 protein: CASSVGRFPGEQYF; CDR3 DNA: TGTGCCAGCAGCGTAGGACGGTTTCCTGGGGAGCAGTACTTC
clone size: -; D gene: TRBD1; CDR3 length: 15; V gene: TRBV13; J gene: TRBJ1-2; CDR3 protein: CASSLVGTGFNGYTF; CDR3 DNA: TGTGCCAGCAGCTTAGTAGGGACAGGGTTCAATGGCTACACCTTC
clone size: -; D gene: -; CDR3 length: 12; V gene: TRBV29-1; J gene: TRBJ1-1; CDR3 protein: CSVNRANTEAFF; CDR3 DNA: TGCAGCGTTAACAGGGCGAACACTGAAGCTTTCTTT
clone size: -; D gene: -; CDR3 length: 13; V gene: TRBV28; J gene: TRBJ1-1; CDR3 protein: CASSLISRREAFF; CDR3 DNA: TGTGCCAGCAGTTTAATCTCCCGGCGGGAAGCTTTCTTT
clone size: once; D gene: -; CDR3 length: 16; V gene: TRBV2; J gene: TRBJ1-4; CDR3 protein: CASSDARLGHGEKLFF; CDR3 DNA: TGTGCCAGCAGTGACGCTCGTCTGGGCCATGGGGAGAAACTGTTTTTT
clone size: -; D gene: -; CDR3 length: 17; V gene: TRBV18; J gene: TRBJ2-5; CDR3 protein: CASSPGQGGRGQETQYF; CDR3 DNA: TGTGCCAGCTCACCCGGACAGGGCGGGAGAGGGCAAGAGACCCAGTACTTC
clone size: -; D gene: -; CDR3 length: 13; V gene: TRBV5-5; J gene: TRBJ1-1; CDR3 protein: CASSSTGSTEAFF; CDR3 DNA: TGTGCCAGCAGCTCTACAGGGTCCACTGAAGCTTTCTTT
clone size: -; D gene: -; CDR3 length: 11; V gene: TRBV29-1; J gene: TRBJ2-1; CDR3 protein: CSVDPYNEQFF; CDR3 DNA: TGCAGCGTTGACCCCTACAATGAGCAGTTCTTC
clone size: -; D gene: TRBD1; CDR3 length: 15; V gene: TRBV7-9; J gene: TRBJ2-3; CDR3 protein: CASSETGGFTDTQYF; CDR3 DNA: TGTGCCAGCAGCGAGACAGGGGGTTTCACAGATACGCAGTATTTT
clone size: few; D gene: -; CDR3 length: 16; V gene: TRBV6-6; J gene: TRBJ1-1; CDR3 protein: CASRLWRTSGNTEAFF; CDR3 DNA: TGTGCCAGCAGGCTATGGAGAACCTCAGGGAACACTGAAGCTTTCTTT
clone size: -; D gene: -; CDR3 length: 16; V gene: TRBV18; J gene: TRBJ2-3; CDR3 protein: CASSAVTATHGDTQYF; CDR3 DNA: TGTGCCAGCTCAGCGGTAACAGCCACTCACGGAGATACGCAGTATTTT
clone size: medium-sized; D gene: TRBD1; CDR3 length: 15; V gene: TRBV19; J gene: TRBJ1-1; CDR3 protein: CASRLDRSINTEAFF; CDR3 DNA: TGTGCCAGTAGGTTGGACAGGTCGATTAACACTGAAGCTTTCTTT
clone size: -; D gene: -; CDR3 length: 13; V gene: TRBV2; J gene: TRBJ2-1; CDR3 protein: CASSDPNHNEQFF; CDR3 DNA: TGTGCCAGCAGTGACCCGAATCACAATGAGCAGTTCTTC
clone size: -; D gene: -; CDR3 length: 15; V gene: TRBV4-1; J gene: TRBJ2-2; CDR3 protein: CASSQPLRGAGELFF; CDR3 DNA: TGCGCCAGCAGCCAACCACTTCGGGGTGCCGGGGAGCTGTTTTTT
clone size: -; D gene: -; CDR3 length: 11; V gene: TRBV9; J gene: TRBJ2-1; CDR3 protein: CASERDNEQFF; CDR3 DNA: TGTGCCAGCGAGAGAGACAATGAGCAGTTCTTC
clone size: -; D gene: TRBD1; CDR3 length: 16; V gene: TRBV9; J gene: TRBJ1-1; CDR3 protein: CASSAGTDLLNTEAFF; CDR3 DNA: TGTGCCAGCAGCGCCGGGACAGACTTATTGAACACTGAAGCTTTCTTT
clone size: -; D gene: -; CDR3 length: 11; V gene: TRBV2; J gene: TRBJ2-7; CDR3 protein: CASSEVYEQYF; CDR3 DNA: TGTGCCAGCAGTGAGGTCTACGAACAGTACTTC
clone size: -; D gene: TRBD2; CDR3 length: 13; V gene: TRBV7-9; J gene: TRBJ2-3; CDR3 protein: CASSSGGTDTQYF; CDR3 DNA: TGTGCCAGCAGCTCCGGGGGGACAGATACGCAGTATTTT
clone size: -; D gene: -; CDR3 length: 13; V gene: TRBV2; J gene: TRBJ1-2; CDR3 protein: CASRIDGEEGYTF; CDR3 DNA: TGTGCCAGCAGGATAGACGGGGAGGAAGGCTACACCTTC
clone size: -; D gene: -; CDR3 length: 13; V gene: TRBV6-5; J gene: TRBJ2-1; CDR3 protein: CASSSDSYNEQFF; CDR3 DNA: TGTGCCAGCAGTTCGGACTCGTACAATGAGCAGTTCTTC
clone size: few; D gene: TRBD1; CDR3 length: 11; V gene: TRBV6-6; J gene: TRBJ1-1; CDR3 protein: CASSQGAGAFF; CDR3 DNA: TGTGCCAGCAGTCAGGGGGCTGGGGCTTTCTTT
clone size: once; D gene: -; CDR3 length: 15; V gene: TRBV25-1; J gene: TRBJ1-6; CDR3 protein: CASRLGTVGNSPLHF; CDR3 DNA: TGTGCCAGCAGGCTGGGGACGGTGGGTAATTCACCCCTCCACTTT
clone size: -; D gene: -; CDR3 length: 12; V gene: TRBV10-2; J gene: TRBJ2-1; CDR3 protein: CASSESRSEQFF; CDR3 DNA: TGCGCCAGCAGTGAGTCGAGGTCTGAGCAGTTCTTC
clone size: -; D gene: -; CDR3 length: 13; V gene: TRBV14; J gene: TRBJ2-7; CDR3 protein: CASSQDNIGEQYF; CDR3 DNA: TGTGCCAGCAGCCAAGATAATATCGGCGAGCAGTACTTC
clone size: -; D gene: -; CDR3 length: 13; V gene: TRBV7-9; J gene: TRBJ1-2; CDR3 protein: CASSRAPNYGYTF; CDR3 DNA: TGTGCCAGCAGCCGCGCACCGAACTATGGCTACACCTTC